A selection of T cell receptor beta chains follows, all from one sample in a study of Graves' ophthalmopathy and Graves' hyperthyroidism. Each CDR3 protein is one row after TCRdb ran MiXCR on the multiplex PCR reads. The sample lists fewer than 600,000 distinct CDR3 sequences; 13% to 15% were seen once. Sequencing input: blood. The receptors come from a woman in her twenties or thirties with Graves' ophthalmopathy. Both conserved end residues are part of each CDR3. Each record gives: V gene, J gene, D gene, clone size, CDR3 protein, CDR3 DNA. A D gene is named only where the DNA matches it firmly. A clone size is listed for some rows: how often the clone was seen (once, few, many), or a class if it is expanded.

TRBV2	TRBJ2-7	NA	many	CASSASKSSYEQYF	TGTGCCAGCAGTGCTTCGAAAAGCTCCTACGAGCAGTACTTC
TRBV6-1	TRBJ2-5	NA	many	CASSEDSETQYF	TGTGCCAGCAGTGAAGACAGCGAGACCCAGTACTTC
TRBV2	TRBJ1-2	NA	many	CASRGGGYTF	TGTGCCTCCCGGGGCGGTGGCTACACCTTC
TRBV6-1	TRBJ1-6	NA	NA	CASSEGWDSPLHF	TGTGCCAGCAGTGAGGGATGGGATTCACCCCTCCACTTT
TRBV19	TRBJ2-7	NA	many	CASSDGTASYEQYF	TGTGCCAGTAGCGACGGGACCGCCTCCTACGAGCAGTACTTC
TRBV2	TRBJ2-2	NA	many	CASSEARAGELFF	TGTGCCAGCAGTGAAGCGCGGGCCGGGGAGCTGTTTTTT
TRBV9	TRBJ1-6	NA	many	CASSVGSNSPLHF	TGTGCCAGCAGCGTGGGAAGCAATTCACCCCTCCACTTT
TRBV12-3/TRBV12-4	TRBJ1-5	TRBD1	NA	CASSLGDRGPRQPQHF	TGTGCCAGCAGTTTGGGGGACAGGGGGCCTCGTCAGCCCCAGCATTTT
TRBV27	TRBJ1-1	TRBD1	many	CASSSGTGNSPSTEAFF	TGTGCCAGCAGCTCAGGGACAGGGAACAGCCCTTCCACTGAAGCTTTCTTT
TRBV2	TRBJ1-1	NA	many	CASSRSMNTEAFF	TGTGCCAGCAGCCGATCTATGAACACTGAAGCTTTCTTT
TRBV29-1	TRBJ2-7	TRBD2	many	CSVSSGSSYEQYF	TGCAGCGTCTCTAGCGGGAGCTCCTACGAGCAGTACTTC
TRBV24-1	TRBJ2-2	TRBD1	NA	CATSTGLVYTGELFF	TGTGCCACATCGACAGGGTTGGTGTACACCGGGGAGCTGTTTTTT
TRBV11-1	TRBJ2-5	NA	many	CASSLGTVEVETQYF	TGTGCCAGCAGCTTAGGGACAGTGGAGGTAGAGACCCAGTACTTC
TRBV6-2/TRBV6-3	TRBJ1-5	TRBD1	many	CASRAGQGLIQPQHF	TGTGCCAGCAGAGCTGGACAGGGCCTCATTCAGCCCCAGCATTTT
TRBV5-1	TRBJ1-1	NA	few	CASSIDTEAFF	TGCGCCAGCAGCATAGACACTGAAGCTTTCTTT
TRBV28	TRBJ2-7	TRBD2	many	CASSLPGSGRAYEQYF	TGTGCCAGCAGTTTACCCGGAAGCGGGAGGGCCTACGAGCAGTACTTC
TRBV24-1	TRBJ1-5	TRBD1	NA	CATSDPRGHQPQHF	TGTGCCACCAGTGATCCCAGGGGGCATCAGCCCCAGCATTTT
TRBV6-5	TRBJ1-2	NA	many	CASSLRDKGYTF	TGTGCCAGCAGTTTACGGGACAAGGGCTACACCTTC
TRBV5-1	TRBJ2-1	TRBD1	few	CASSFRDRGYNEQFF	TGCGCCAGCAGCTTCCGGGACAGGGGATACAATGAGCAGTTCTTC
TRBV9	TRBJ1-2	NA	many	CASSLEKSYGYTF	TGTGCCAGCAGCCTTGAAAAGAGCTATGGCTACACCTTC
TRBV24-1	TRBJ2-2	NA	few	CATSDPGTISGWELFF	TGTGCCACCAGTGATCCTGGAACCATCTCGGGTTGGGAGCTGTTTTTT
TRBV12-3/TRBV12-4	TRBJ1-2	NA	few	CASSAGRGYTF	TGTGCCAGCAGTGCGGGTCGGGGCTACACCTTC
TRBV24-1	TRBJ1-5	TRBD1	many	CATRGTGLNQPQHF	TGTGCCACCAGAGGGACAGGGCTCAATCAGCCCCAGCATTTT
TRBV2	TRBJ2-7	TRBD2	many	CASSELLAEIPYEQYF	TGTGCCAGCAGTGAACTGCTAGCGGAAATCCCCTACGAGCAGTACTTC
TRBV18	TRBJ1-2	TRBD1	few	CASSPQRDSFYGYTF	TGTGCCAGCTCACCACAAAGGGACAGCTTCTATGGCTACACCTTC
TRBV28	TRBJ2-7	NA	NA	CVSCFNPGTTAYEQYF	TGTGTCAGCTGTTTTAACCCTGGGACAACCGCCTACGAGCAGTACTTC
TRBV11-1	TRBJ2-7	TRBD2	many	CASRGTSGYEQYF	TGTGCCAGCAGGGGGACTAGCGGCTACGAGCAGTACTTC
TRBV12-3/TRBV12-4	TRBJ1-5	NA	NA	CASSLLSGGLDQPQHF	TGTGCCAGCAGTCTCCTCAGCGGGGGGCTCGATCAGCCCCAGCATTTT
TRBV15	TRBJ1-1	NA	many	CATSSHEDGNTEAFF	TGTGCCACCAGCAGCCATGAGGACGGGAACACTGAAGCTTTCTTT
TRBV20-1	TRBJ2-5	NA	NA	CSAVQVQETQYF	TGCAGTGCTGTACAGGTCCAAGAGACCCAGTACTTC
TRBV7-3	TRBJ1-1	TRBD1	many	CASSVTGGSEAFF	TGTGCCAGCAGCGTAACAGGGGGAAGTGAAGCTTTCTTT
TRBV30	TRBJ1-3	NA	many	CAWSAGASGNTIYF	TGTGCCTGGAGTGCAGGGGCTTCTGGAAACACCATATATTTT
TRBV6-1	TRBJ1-1	TRBD1	many	CASSRQGATEAFF	TGTGCCAGCAGTCGACAGGGGGCCACTGAAGCTTTCTTT
TRBV27	TRBJ2-5	NA	many	CASSPYRDQETQYF	TGTGCCAGCAGTCCCTACAGGGACCAAGAGACCCAGTACTTC
TRBV5-1	TRBJ2-2	TRBD1	many	CASSLIGTGINTGELFF	TGCGCCAGCAGCCTCATAGGGACAGGGATTAACACCGGGGAGCTGTTTTTT
TRBV3-1	TRBJ1-1	NA	many	CASSPSNAAEAFF	TGTGCCAGCAGCCCCTCCAACGCGGCTGAAGCTTTCTTT
TRBV20-1	TRBJ2-1	TRBD2	NA	CSARDGTIEKFF	TGCAGTGCTAGAGATGGGACTATCGAGAAGTTCTTC
TRBV2	TRBJ2-7	NA	many	CASSNRAQGYEQYF	TGTGCCAGCAGTAACAGGGCACAAGGCTACGAGCAGTACTTC
TRBV24-1	TRBJ2-7	NA	many	CATSAPTGAYEQYF	TGTGCCACCAGTGCCCCCACCGGAGCCTACGAGCAGTACTTC